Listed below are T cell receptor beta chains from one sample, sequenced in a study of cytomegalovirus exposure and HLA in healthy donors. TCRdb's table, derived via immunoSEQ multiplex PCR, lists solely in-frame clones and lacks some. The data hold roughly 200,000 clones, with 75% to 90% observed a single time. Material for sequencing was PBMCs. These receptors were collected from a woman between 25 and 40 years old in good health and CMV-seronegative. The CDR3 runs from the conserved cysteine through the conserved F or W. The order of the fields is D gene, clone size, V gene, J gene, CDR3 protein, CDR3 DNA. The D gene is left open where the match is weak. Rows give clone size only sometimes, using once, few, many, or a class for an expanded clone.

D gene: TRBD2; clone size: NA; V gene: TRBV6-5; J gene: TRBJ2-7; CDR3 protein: CASSSSGGYRYEQYF; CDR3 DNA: TGTGCCAGCAGTTCTAGCGGGGGATACCGCTACGAGCAGTACTTC
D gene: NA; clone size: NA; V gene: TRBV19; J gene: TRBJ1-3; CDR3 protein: CASSSSRATKGNTIYF; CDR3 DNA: TGTGCCAGTAGTTCCAGCAGGGCAACGAAGGGAAACACCATATATTTT
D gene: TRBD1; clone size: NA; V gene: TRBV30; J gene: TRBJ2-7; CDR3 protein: CAGQRSYEQYF; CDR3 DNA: TGTGCGGGACAGAGGTCCTACGAGCAGTACTTC
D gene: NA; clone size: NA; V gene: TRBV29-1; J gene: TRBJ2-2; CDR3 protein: CSVVRGGTGELFF; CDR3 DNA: TGCAGCGTTGTCAGGGGTGGGACCGGGGAGCTGTTTTTT
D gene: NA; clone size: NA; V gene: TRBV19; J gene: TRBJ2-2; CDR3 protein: CASMFGGGAPGELFF; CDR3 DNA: TGTGCCAGTATGTTTGGAGGGGGGGCCCCCGGGGAGCTGTTTTTT
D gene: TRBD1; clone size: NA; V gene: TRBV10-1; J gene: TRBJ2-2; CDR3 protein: CASRQGENTGELFF; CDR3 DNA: TGCGCCAGCCGACAGGGAGAAAACACCGGGGAGCTGTTTTTT
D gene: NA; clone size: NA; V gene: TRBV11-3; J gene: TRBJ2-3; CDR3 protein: CASSQDSGVSDTQYF; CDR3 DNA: TGTGCCAGCAGCCAGGATAGCGGCGTTTCTGATACGCAGTATTTT
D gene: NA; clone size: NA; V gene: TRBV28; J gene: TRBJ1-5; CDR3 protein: CASRPPGNQPQHF; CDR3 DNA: TGTGCCAGCAGGCCCCCAGGGAACCAGCCCCAGCATTTT
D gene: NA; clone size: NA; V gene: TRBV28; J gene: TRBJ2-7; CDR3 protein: CASMRGGYEQYF; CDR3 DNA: TGTGCCAGCATGAGGGGGGGCTACGAGCAGTACTTC
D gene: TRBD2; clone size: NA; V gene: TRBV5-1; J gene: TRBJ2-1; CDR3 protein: CASSWTSGRYEQFF; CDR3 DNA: TGCGCCAGCAGCTGGACTAGCGGGAGATATGAGCAGTTCTTC
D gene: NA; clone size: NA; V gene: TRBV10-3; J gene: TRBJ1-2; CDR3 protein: CAISDPSGVRYTF; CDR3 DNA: TGTGCCATCAGTGACCCTTCGGGGGTGAGATACACCTTC
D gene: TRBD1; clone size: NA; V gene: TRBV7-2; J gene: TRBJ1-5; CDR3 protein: CASSFPGGQPQHF; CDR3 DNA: TGTGCCAGCAGCTTCCCAGGGGGTCAGCCCCAGCATTTT
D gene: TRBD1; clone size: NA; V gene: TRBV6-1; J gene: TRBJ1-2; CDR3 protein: CASRRQGPGYTF; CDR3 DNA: TGTGCCAGCAGGAGACAGGGGCCAGGCTACACCTTC
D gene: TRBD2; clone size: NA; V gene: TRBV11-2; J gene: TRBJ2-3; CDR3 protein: CASSDRRGIDTQYF; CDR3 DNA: TGTGCCAGCAGCGATCGGCGGGGGATAGATACGCAGTATTTT
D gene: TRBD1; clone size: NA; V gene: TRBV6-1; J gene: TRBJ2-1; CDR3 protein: CASRGWDRYNEQFF; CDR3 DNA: TGTGCCAGCAGGGGGTGGGACAGGTACAATGAGCAGTTCTTC
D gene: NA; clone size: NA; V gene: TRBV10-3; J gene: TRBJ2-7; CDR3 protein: CAISDTYEQYF; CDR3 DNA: TGTGCCATCAGTGACACCTACGAGCAGTACTTC
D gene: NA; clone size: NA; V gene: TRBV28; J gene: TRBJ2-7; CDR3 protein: CASSFQGRVPYEQYF; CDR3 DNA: TGTGCCAGCAGTTTCCAGGGGAGAGTGCCCTACGAGCAGTACTTC
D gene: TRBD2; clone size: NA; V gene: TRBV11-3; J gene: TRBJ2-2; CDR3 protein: CASSFRAGVPGELFF; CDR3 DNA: TGTGCCAGCAGCTTCCGAGCGGGAGTCCCCGGGGAGCTGTTTTTT
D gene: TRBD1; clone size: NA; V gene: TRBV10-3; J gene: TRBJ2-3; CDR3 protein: CAINDRGSLSDTQYF; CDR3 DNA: TGTGCCATCAATGACAGGGGCTCTCTTTCAGATACGCAGTATTTT
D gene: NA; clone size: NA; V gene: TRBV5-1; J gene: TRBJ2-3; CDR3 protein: CASRAGTHPTDTQYF; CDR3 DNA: TGCGCCAGCAGGGCGGGGACCCACCCCACAGATACGCAGTATTTT
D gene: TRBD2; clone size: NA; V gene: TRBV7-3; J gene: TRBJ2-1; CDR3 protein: CASSVSGTSGGVTNEQFF; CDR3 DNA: TGTGCCAGCAGCGTGTCCGGGACTAGCGGGGGGGTGACCAATGAGCAGTTCTTC
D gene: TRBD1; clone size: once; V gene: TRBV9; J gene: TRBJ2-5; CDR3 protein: CASSVGQGDQETQYF; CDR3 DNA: TGTGCCAGCAGCGTGGGACAGGGTGACCAAGAGACCCAGTACTTC
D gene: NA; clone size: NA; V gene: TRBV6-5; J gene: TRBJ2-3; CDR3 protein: CASSRGLPRTDTQYF; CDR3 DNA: TGTGCCAGCAGTCGGGGACTGCCCCGCACAGATACGCAGTATTTT
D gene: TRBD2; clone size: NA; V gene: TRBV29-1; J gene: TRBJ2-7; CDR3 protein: CSVSGGRSYEQYF; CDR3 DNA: TGCAGCGTCAGCGGGGGGCGCTCCTACGAGCAGTACTTC
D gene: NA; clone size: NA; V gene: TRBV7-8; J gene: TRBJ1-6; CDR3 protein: CASSFGGYNSPLHF; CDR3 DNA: TGTGCCAGCAGCTTCGGAGGATATAATTCACCCCTCCACTTT
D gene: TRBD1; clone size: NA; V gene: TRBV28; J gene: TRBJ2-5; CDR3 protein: CASLNSGQGTGETQYF; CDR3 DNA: TGTGCCAGCCTTAATTCGGGACAGGGGACCGGAGAGACCCAGTACTTC
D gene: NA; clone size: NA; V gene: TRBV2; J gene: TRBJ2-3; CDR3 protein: CASNRVGADTQYF; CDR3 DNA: TGTGCCAGCAACAGGGTCGGCGCAGATACGCAGTATTTT
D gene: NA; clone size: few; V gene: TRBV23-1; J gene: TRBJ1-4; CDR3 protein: CASSHPRDRLVGKLFF; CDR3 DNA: TGCGCCAGCAGTCATCCGAGAGACAGGCTCGTCGGAAAACTGTTTTTT
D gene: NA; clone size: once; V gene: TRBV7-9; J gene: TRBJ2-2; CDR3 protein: CASSLQDTGELFF; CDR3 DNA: TGTGCCAGCAGCTTACAGGACACCGGGGAGCTGTTTTTT
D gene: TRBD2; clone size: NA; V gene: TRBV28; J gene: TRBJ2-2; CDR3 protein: CASSFLRAGGGLNTGELFF; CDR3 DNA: TGTGCCAGCAGTTTTCTCCGTGCGGGGGGCGGGTTAAACACCGGGGAGCTGTTTTTT
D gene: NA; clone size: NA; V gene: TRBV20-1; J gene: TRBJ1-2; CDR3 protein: CSASIRAGYTF; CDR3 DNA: TGCAGTGCTAGTATCCGAGCCGGCTACACCTTC
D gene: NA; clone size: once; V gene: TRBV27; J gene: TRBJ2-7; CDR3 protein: CASSLWGTGLSYEQYF; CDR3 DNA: TGTGCCAGCAGTTTATGGGGTACAGGCCTCTCCTACGAGCAGTACTTC
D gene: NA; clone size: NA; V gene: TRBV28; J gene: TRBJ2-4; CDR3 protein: CASSLVSQVENIQYF; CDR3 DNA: TGTGCCAGCAGTTTAGTCTCACAGGTTGAAAACATTCAGTACTTC
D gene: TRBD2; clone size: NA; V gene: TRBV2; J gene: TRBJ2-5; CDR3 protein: CASSDGLAGGQEQYF; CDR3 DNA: TGTGCCAGCAGTGACGGTCTAGCGGGGGGACAGGAGCAGTACTTC
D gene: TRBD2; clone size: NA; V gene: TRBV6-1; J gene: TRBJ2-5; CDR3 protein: CASSDHSRGGWETQYF; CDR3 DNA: TGTGCCAGCAGTGACCACTCGCGGGGGGGCTGGGAGACCCAGTACTTC
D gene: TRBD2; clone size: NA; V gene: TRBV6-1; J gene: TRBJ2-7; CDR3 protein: CASSEGLAEPYEQYF; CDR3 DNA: TGTGCCAGCAGTGAAGGGCTAGCGGAGCCCTACGAGCAGTACTTC
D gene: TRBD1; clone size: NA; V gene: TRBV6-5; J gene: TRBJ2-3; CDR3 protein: CASSLSTGDTDTQYF; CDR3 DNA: TGTGCCAGCAGCCTCTCTACAGGGGACACAGATACGCAGTATTTT
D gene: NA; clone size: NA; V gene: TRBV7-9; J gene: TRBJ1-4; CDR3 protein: CASSLGIGGQNEKLFF; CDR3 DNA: TGTGCCAGCAGCTTAGGGATTGGCGGACAGAATGAAAAACTGTTTTTT
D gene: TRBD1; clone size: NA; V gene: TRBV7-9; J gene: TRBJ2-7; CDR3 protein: CASSLFSGGEIHEQYF; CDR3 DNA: TGTGCCAGCAGCTTATTTTCAGGGGGCGAGATCCACGAGCAGTACTTC
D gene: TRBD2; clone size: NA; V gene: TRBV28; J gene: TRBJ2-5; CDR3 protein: CASSFLSGGATETQYF; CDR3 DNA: TGTGCCAGCAGTTTTCTTAGCGGGGGGGCCACAGAGACCCAGTACTTC
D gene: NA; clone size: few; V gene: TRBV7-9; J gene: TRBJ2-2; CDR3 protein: CASSFTGQNTGELFF; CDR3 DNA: TGTGCCAGCAGTTTTACGGGACAGAACACCGGGGAGCTGTTTTTT
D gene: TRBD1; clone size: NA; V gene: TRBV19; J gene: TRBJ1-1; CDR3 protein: CASSRGTGLNTEAFF; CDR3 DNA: TGTGCCAGTAGTCGAGGGACAGGGTTGAACACTGAAGCTTTCTTT
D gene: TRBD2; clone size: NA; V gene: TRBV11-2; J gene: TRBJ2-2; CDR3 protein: CASSLDPGGGVTGELFF; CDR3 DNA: TGTGCCAGCAGCTTAGATCCGGGGGGTGGAGTCACCGGGGAGCTGTTTTTT
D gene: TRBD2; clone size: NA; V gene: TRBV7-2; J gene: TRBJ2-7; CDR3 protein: CASSKTSGSYHEQYF; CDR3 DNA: TGTGCCAGCAGCAAGACTAGCGGGAGTTATCACGAGCAGTACTTC
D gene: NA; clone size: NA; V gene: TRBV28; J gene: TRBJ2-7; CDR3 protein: CASSLVGGYEQYF; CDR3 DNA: TGTGCCAGCAGTTTAGTAGGGGGCTACGAGCAGTACTTC